Listed below are T cell receptor beta chains from one sample, sequenced in a study of beta chain features in type 1 diabetes. Using immunoSEQ multiplex PCR, the repertoire was profiled, and TCRdb retains in-frame clones only, with some absent. The table includes hundreds of thousands of clones, around 16% detected once. Sequencing input: naive CD4+ T cells from blood. The receptors derive from a man aged 18 to 29 in good health. CDR3s include the opening cysteine and the closing phenylalanine or tryptophan. Fields, in order: CDR3 protein, CDR3 DNA, V gene, J gene, clone size, D gene. A D gene is named only where the DNA matches it firmly. A clone size is listed for some rows: how often the clone was seen (once, few, many), or a class if it is expanded.

CASSPNRAQETQYF,TGTGCCAGCAGCCCAAACCGGGCCCAAGAGACCCAGTACTTC,TRBV7-9,TRBJ2-5,few,NA
CASSQEGHENTEAFF,TGTGCCAGCAGCCAAGAGGGGCATGAGAACACTGAAGCTTTCTTT,TRBV4-2,TRBJ1-1,few,NA
CASSLAIRETQYF,TGTGCCAGCAGTCTCGCTATCAGGGAGACCCAGTACTTC,TRBV27,TRBJ2-5,few,NA
CASSLEGFGEKLFF,TGCGCCAGCAGCTTGGAAGGCTTTGGTGAAAAACTGTTTTTT,TRBV5-1,TRBJ1-4,NA,NA
CASRNSGNEQFF,TGTGCCAGCAGAAACAGTGGGAATGAGCAGTTCTTC,TRBV4-2,TRBJ2-1,NA,NA
CASSRGTGASGANVLTF,TGTGCCAGCAGCCGTGGGACAGGGGCTTCTGGGGCCAACGTCCTGACTTTC,TRBV7-9,TRBJ2-6,NA,TRBD1
CASSVGLAGGPHEQYF,TGTGCCAGCAGCGTAGGGCTAGCGGGGGGCCCCCACGAGCAGTACTTC,TRBV9,TRBJ2-7,NA,TRBD2
CASRRGGHGYNEQFF,TGCGCCAGCAGACGCGGGGGGCACGGGTACAATGAGCAGTTCTTC,TRBV5-1,TRBJ2-1,few,TRBD2
CASSRGTSGSLDTQYF,TGTGCCAGTTCCCGGGGGACTAGCGGGAGTCTAGATACGCAGTATTTT,TRBV19,TRBJ2-3,NA,TRBD2
CAISEVRAYEQYF,TGTGCCATCAGTGAAGTTAGAGCCTACGAGCAGTACTTC,TRBV10-3,TRBJ2-7,few,NA
CASSVLFTNTGELFF,TGTGCCAGCAGCGTCCTTTTCACGAACACCGGGGAGCTGTTTTTT,TRBV9,TRBJ2-2,few,NA
CASKAGGQGIDEQFF,TGTGCCAGCAAAGCCGGGGGACAGGGGATCGATGAGCAGTTCTTC,TRBV6-1,TRBJ2-1,few,TRBD1
CASSYSGTGSTPLHF,TGTGCCAGCAGTTACTCGGGGACAGGCAGTACACCCCTCCACTTT,TRBV6-5,TRBJ1-6,few,TRBD1
CASIYPRGGYQPQHF,TGTGCCAGCATCTACCCGAGGGGGGGCTATCAGCCCCAGCATTTT,TRBV6-8,TRBJ1-5,NA,NA
CASGAANYGYTF,TGTGCCAGCGGGGCGGCTAACTATGGCTACACCTTC,TRBV6-5,TRBJ1-2,NA,NA
CASTLVTDTQYF,TGTGCCAGCACCCTGGTCACAGATACGCAGTATTTT,TRBV11-2,TRBJ2-3,once,NA
CASSLNPGVGSYEQYF,TGTGCCAGCAGCTTAAACCCAGGGGTGGGCTCCTACGAGCAGTACTTC,TRBV7-3,TRBJ2-7,NA,NA
CASSPTSAAYNEQFF,TGTGCCAGCAGCCCGACTAGCGCAGCCTACAATGAGCAGTTCTTC,TRBV5-4,TRBJ2-1,few,TRBD2
CAWSSRADRGTEAFF,TGTGCCTGGAGTTCCCGGGCCGACCGGGGGACTGAAGCTTTCTTT,TRBV30,TRBJ1-1,NA,NA
CASSYQGDEQYF,TGTGCCAGCAGTTACCAGGGTGACGAGCAGTACTTC,TRBV6-6,TRBJ2-7,NA,NA
CASSEGGLALAYEQYF,TGTGCCAGCAGTGAAGGGGGACTAGCGTTGGCCTACGAGCAGTACTTC,TRBV2,TRBJ2-7,NA,TRBD2
CASRGQGKGGYTF,TGTGCCAGCAGAGGACAGGGGAAAGGTGGCTACACCTTC,TRBV27,TRBJ1-2,NA,TRBD1
CASRHLKGKLAKNIQYF,TGTGCCAGCAGACACTTAAAGGGAAAGTTAGCCAAAAACATTCAGTACTTC,TRBV11-2,TRBJ2-4,NA,NA
CASSLEWDIGNEQFF,TGTGCCAGCAGCTTAGAATGGGACATTGGGAATGAGCAGTTCTTC,TRBV7-9,TRBJ2-1,NA,NA
CASSLVKGAKNIQYF,TGTGCCAGCAGCTTGGTAAAGGGAGCCAAAAACATTCAGTACTTC,TRBV5-4,TRBJ2-4,few,NA
CASTRAGELFF,TGTGCCAGCACCCGGGCCGGGGAGCTGTTTTTT,TRBV28,TRBJ2-2,many,NA
CASSSNKGATETQYF,TGTGCCAGCAGCAGTAATAAGGGGGCAACAGAGACCCAGTACTTC,TRBV21-1,TRBJ2-5,few,NA
CAISYSQLSGNTIYF,TGTGCCATCAGTTACAGCCAACTCTCTGGAAACACCATATATTTT,TRBV10-3,TRBJ1-3,NA,NA
CASSFGDSSGNTIYF,TGTGCCAGCAGCTTTGGGGACAGCTCTGGAAACACCATATATTTT,TRBV7-9,TRBJ1-3,few,TRBD1
CASRAGQNYEQYF,TGTGCCAGCAGGGCAGGGCAAAACTACGAGCAGTACTTC,TRBV28,TRBJ2-7,few,NA
CASSLGISGSTDTQYF,TGCGCCAGCAGCTTAGGGATTAGCGGGAGCACAGATACGCAGTATTTT,TRBV5-1,TRBJ2-3,NA,TRBD2
CASRALDRSTDTQYF,TGTGCCAGCAGGGCCCTTGACCGAAGCACAGATACGCAGTATTTT,TRBV27,TRBJ2-3,NA,NA
CASSFGQGGPNTEAFF,TGCGCCAGCAGCTTTGGTCAGGGGGGGCCGAACACTGAAGCTTTCTTT,TRBV5-1,TRBJ1-1,few,TRBD1
CAISESTSWRYEQYF,TGTGCCATCAGTGAGTCGACATCCTGGCGCTACGAGCAGTACTTC,TRBV10-3,TRBJ2-7,NA,NA
CASSFLGAFGEKLFF,TGTGCCAGCAGCTTCTTGGGGGCTTTCGGTGAAAAACTGTTTTTT,TRBV7-2,TRBJ1-4,few,NA
CASSLGDRATEAFF,TGCGCCAGCAGCCTGGGCGACAGGGCGACTGAAGCTTTCTTT,TRBV5-1,TRBJ1-1,few,TRBD1
CASSPFRDRDPWVPEAFF,TGTGCCAGCTCACCCTTCCGGGACAGGGATCCCTGGGTCCCTGAAGCTTTCTTT,TRBV18,TRBJ1-1,few,TRBD1